These 14 T cell receptor beta chains were all obtained from the same sample, sequenced in a study of shared clonotypes between healthy human individuals. Produced via immunoSEQ multiplex PCR; TCRdb's table is partial and in-frame only. The repertoire includes under 120,000 clones, about 67% of them detected once, and approximately 25% sits in the top ten. Source material: memory CD8+ T cells sorted from blood. The subset: CD45RO+ cells pooled with CCR7-negative TemRA cells. The receptors here all came from a woman in her twenties or thirties in good health.

The genes are TRBV28 and TRBJ2-7; 13 nucleotides agree with TRBD2. V lost 8 bases and J lost 3; bases outside the gene matches: 1. This CDR3 comprises 13 residues. The germline gives CDR1 MDHEN, CDR2 SYDVKM. The CDR3 DNA reads TGTGCCAGCGGGACTAGCGGGATCTACGAGCAGTACTTC. Protein: CASGTSGIYEQYF.

J is TRBJ2-3 and V is TRBV9, with 8 bases aligning to TRBD2. This CDR3 region has 14 residues. The germline CDR1 and CDR2 sequences are SGDLS and YYNGEE. After removal of 7 bases from V and 6 bases from J, the junction contained 10 bases not matched to a gene. The CDR3 nucleotides read TGTGCCAGCTCCACTGCGGGAGGAAGTGATACGCAGTATTTT. Translation: CASSTAGGSDTQYF.

This chain connects TRBV11-2 to TRBJ2-4, with 14 positions matching TRBD2. CDR1 is SGHAT and CDR2 is FQNNGV in the germline V gene. There are 16 residues in the CDR3. Trimming cost V 5 bases and J 7 bases; bases outside gene matches: 7. The CDR3 DNA follows: TGTGCCAGCAGCAGACTAGCGGGAGGGCCAAGGAACATTCAGTACTTC. Its protein is CASSRLAGGPRNIQYF.

The chain couples TRBV11-2 to TRBJ1-4; maybe TRBD1 (6 bases). V was clipped by 3 bases and J by 8 bases, with 16 bases between them. From germline, CDR1 is SGHAT and CDR2 FQNNGV. This CDR3 has 15 amino acids. The CDR3 coding sequence is TGTGCCAGCAGCTTCACCGGTCCGGGGGCGGAAAAACTGTTTTTT. Its translation is CASSFTGPGAEKLFF.

This chain links TRBV5-1 with TRBJ2-3; 7 nucleotides match TRBD1. The germline gives CDR1 SGHRS, CDR2 YFSETQ. The length of the CDR3 is 17 residues. Trimming at V came to 0 bases and at J to 0 bases, leaving 7 bases not matched to a gene. In DNA, the CDR3 is TGCGCCAGCAGCTTGGGTTCGGGGACAGCCAGCACAGATACGCAGTATTTT. Protein: CASSLGSGTASTDTQYF.

The chain links TRBV5-6 to TRBJ1-5; D unclear. The CDR3 is made up of 12 amino acids. The V and J ends lost 3 bases and 9 bases respectively, with 10 bases between them. Germline V CDR1 and CDR2: SGHDT, YYEEEE. The CDR3: CASSSLAGPQHF. The CDR3, as DNA: TGTGCCAGCAGCTCCCTCGCGGGGCCCCAGCATTTT.

The chain joins TRBV7-9 to TRBJ2-1; TRBD2 agrees at 13 bases. Germline CDR1 reads SEHNR; CDR2 reads FQNEAQ (reference sequence). V lost 4 bases, J lost 8 bases, and 14 bases stayed unmatched. The length of the CDR3 is 18 residues. In DNA, the CDR3 is TGTGCCAGCAGCTCGCCGAGGACTAGCGGGAGAACCGTCCATGAGCAGTTCTTC. Translating it yields CASSSPRTSGRTVHEQFF.

The V and J genes are TRBV7-3 and TRBJ2-7; 7 nucleotides agree with TRBD2. Germline V gene sequence: CDR1 SGHTA, CDR2 FQGTGA. V was pared by 0 bases and J by 7 bases, with 6 bases of the junction left unmatched. The CDR3 sequence is 14 residues long. The CDR3 nucleotides are TGTGCCAGCAGCTTAACCGGACTAGGACGTGAGCAGTACTTC. Amino acids: CASSLTGLGREQYF.

This clone appeared a single time. The J gene is TRBJ2-7, the V gene TRBV28; D tentatively reads TRBD1 or TRBD2 (5 bases each). CDR3 length: 15 amino acids. The germline V gene encodes CDR1 MDHEN and CDR2 SYDVKM. V was cut by 4 bases and J by 4 bases, with 17 bases left in between. In DNA, the CDR3 is TGTGCCAGCAGTTCAACGAGGGGAATTATGTACGAGCAGTACTTC. This translates into CASSSTRGIMYEQYF.

The chain employs TRBV28 and TRBJ2-1; D remains ambiguous. The CDR3 runs to 16 residues. Trimming stripped 2 bases from V and 7 bases from J, with 18 bases between. From germline, CDR1 is MDHEN and CDR2 SYDVKM. The CDR3 DNA reads TGTGCCAGCAGTTTACCGAGCTATCGGTCGCGGAATGAGCAGTTCTTC. As protein: CASSLPSYRSRNEQFF.

This clone showed up just once. The junction departs from germline at one end; a sequencing error may be responsible. The J gene is TRBJ2-2, the V gene TRBV2, with unresolved D. The CDR3 contains 14 residues. Germline V gene lookup returns CDR1 SNHLY and CDR2 FYNNEI. CDR3 sequence reads: CVSSEYRDTGELFF. DNA for the CDR3: TGTGTCAGCAGTGAGTACAGAGACACCGGGGAGCTGTTTTTT.

Comment on this clone: The junction does not match germline at one end; this may be a read error. The gene calls are TRBV19 and TRBJ1-1; TRBD1 aligns across 7 bases. The CDR3 has 14 residues. Germline V gene lookup returns CDR1 LNHDA and CDR2 SQIVND (reference sequence). CDR3 region: CASRHRGMNTEAFF. CDR3 sequence (DNA): TGTGCCAGTAGACACAGGGGAATGAATACTGAAGCTTTCTTT.

This clone was recorded a few times. The CDR3 region is CASSAGGDNSPLHF. CDR3 sequence (DNA): TGTGCCAGCAGTGCAGGGGGTGATAATTCACCCCTCCACTTT. This chain joins TRBV25-1 and TRBJ1-6; TRBD1 matches 7 bases. V gave up 4 bases and J gave up 5 bases; unmatched junction bases: 2. Germline lookup yields CDR1 MGHDK and CDR2 SYGVNS. This CDR3 is built from 14 residues.

Turning to this clone: The same CDR3 also results from other DNA sequences found in this sample. This chain joins TRBV9 and TRBJ1-1; D is ambiguous. The CDR3 sequence is 13 residues long. V lost 2 bases, J lost 8 bases, and 13 bases lay in between. Germline CDR1 and CDR2: SGDLS and YYNGEE. CDR3 loop: CASSVSWATEAFF. CDR3 DNA sequence: TGTGCCAGCAGCGTGAGTTGGGCGACGGAAGCTTTCTTT.